This entry lists 25 T cell receptor beta chains sequenced from one sample in a study of early T cells in non-severe SARS-CoV-2 infection. TCRdb independently ran MiXCR on the 5' RACE reads; one entry per CDR3 protein. The table has 75,000 to 100,000 distinct CDR3 sequences, more than 12% seen once. Input material: whole blood. The receptors originated from an adult who was a healthcare worker with PCR-confirmed SARS-CoV-2 infection or an uninfected control (not recorded which).

The chain combines TRBV9 with TRBJ2-2; D ambiguous. This CDR3 contains 14 residues. Germline V gene lookup returns CDR1 SGDLS and CDR2 YYNGEE. Trimming pared 1 base from V and 0 bases from J, leaving 4 bases between. The DNA for the CDR3 is TGTGCCAGCAGCGTAAGGGCGAACACCGGGGAGCTGTTTTTT. It translates to CASSVRANTGELFF. The full variable domain, completed using reference TRBV9 and TRBJ2-2, is DSGVTQTPKHLITATGQRVTLRCSPRSGDLSVYWYQQSLDQGLQFLIQYYNGEERAKGNILERFSAQQFPDLHSELNLSSLELGDSALYFCASSVRANTGELFFGEGSRLTVL.

This clonotype was counted at least ten times. The chain couples TRBV20-1 to TRBJ2-7; no firm D call. The germline V gene encodes CDR1 DFQATT and CDR2 SNEGSKA (reference sequence). The CDR3 is 15 residues long. The V end was cut by 0 bases, the J end by 0 bases, with 12 bases between. The CDR3 protein is CSAREWRRSSYEQYF. The CDR3 DNA reads TGCAGTGCTAGAGAGTGGCGCCGAAGCTCCTACGAGCAGTACTTC.

The V and J genes are TRBV7-2 and TRBJ1-1; 7 positions match TRBD1. This CDR3 has 14 amino acids. CDR1 and CDR2 from the germline V gene are SGHTA and FQGNSA. The V gene end was trimmed by 7 bases and the J gene end by 4 bases; junction bases not matched to a gene: 9. This CDR3 is CASTFTGASTEAFF. In nucleotides, the CDR3 is TGTGCCAGCACCTTTACAGGGGCCTCCACTGAAGCTTTCTTT.

This clonotype is medium-sized (0.01 to 0.1%). The V call is TRBV12-3 or TRBV12-4, the J call TRBJ2-1, with D hard to call. This CDR3 comprises 13 residues. Trimming stripped 6 bases from V and 4 bases from J, with 10 bases between. CDR3 sequence (DNA): TGTGCCAGCAGCTATGGTCAATACAATGAGCAGTTCTTC. Protein: CASSYGQYNEQFF.

This clonotype was found a few times. The J gene is TRBJ1-1, the V gene TRBV4-1; no reliable D call. Germline values: CDR1 MGHRA, CDR2 YSYEKL. V was shortened by 0 bases and J by 6 bases, with 8 bases between the two germline ends. The CDR3 runs to 13 residues. CDR3 coding DNA: TGCGCCAGCAGCCAAGAGGAGGGAGCTGAAGCTTTCTTT. It is translated as CASSQEEGAEAFF.

The chain employs TRBV6-2 or TRBV6-3 and TRBJ1-1; no definite D call. CDR1 and CDR2 from the germline V gene are MNHEY and SVGEGT. Between the trimmed V and J ends, which lost 3 bases and 1 base, there was a span of 12 bases. CDR3 length: 15 residues. The CDR3 DNA follows: TGTGCCAGCAGTTATAGTAGGACGGGGAACACTGAAGCTTTCTTT. Amino acids: CASSYSRTGNTEAFF.

A few counts support this clonotype. The V gene is TRBV28, the J gene TRBJ1-2; D is perhaps TRBD1 (5 bases). The CDR3 is 15 amino acids. CDR1 is MDHEN and CDR2 is SYDVKM in the germline V gene. V dropped 6 bases and J dropped 8 bases, with 22 bases sitting between them. CDR3 DNA sequence: TGTGCCAGCAGGCCAGAAGGACAATTAGTGGAGGGCTACACCTTC. It codes for CASRPEGQLVEGYTF.

This clonotype was seen only a few times. The chain combines TRBV15 with TRBJ2-1, with TRBD2 matching 7 bases. V dropped 0 bases and J dropped 12; count of bases not matched to a gene: 5. The CDR3 is 13 residues long. Germline V gene sequence: CDR1 LNHNV, CDR2 YYDKDF (reference sequence). The CDR3 loop is CATSRDETGGQFF. For the CDR3, the DNA is TGTGCCACCAGCAGAGATGAGACGGGAGGGCAGTTCTTC.

This clonotype was observed a handful of times. The chain joins TRBV7-6 to TRBJ2-5; either TRBD1 or TRBD2 may supply D (5 bases each). Trimming removed 5 bases from V and 2 bases from J, with 9 bases in between. CDR1 SGHVS and CDR2 FNYEAQ come from the germline V gene. This CDR3 is built from 13 residues. The CDR3 nucleotides are TGTGCCAGCAGCCCGGGACGGCAAGAGACCCAGTACTTC. Translation: CASSPGRQETQYF. The whole variable domain, filled in from reference TRBV7-6 and TRBJ2-5, reads GAGVSQSPRYKVTKRGQDVALRCDPISGHVSLYWYRQALGQGPEFLTYFNYEAQQDKSGLPNDRFSAERPEGSISTLTIQRTEQRDSAMYRCASSPGRQETQYFGPGTRLLVL.

This clonotype came up a few times. The rearrangement links TRBV9 to TRBJ2-1; either TRBD1 or TRBD2 may supply D (6 bases each). The CDR3 spans 16 residues. CDR1 and CDR2 (germline): SGDLS, YYNGEE. Trimming took off 0 bases at V and 1 base at J, with 11 bases between the two ends. The DNA of the CDR3 is TGTGCCAGCAGCGTAGGGGGGGCTGGATCCTACAATGAGCAGTTCTTC. Its translation is CASSVGGAGSYNEQFF.

This clonotype has ten or more counts. This chain joins TRBV18 and TRBJ2-1; tentative D call: TRBD1 (6 bases). Germline V gives CDR1 KGHSH, CDR2 LQKENI. CDR3 length equals 14 residues. V lost 3 bases and J lost 8, with 14 bases in between. The CDR3 bases are TGTGCCAGCTCACCCCCGGGACAACAATATGAGCAGTTCTTC. Protein product: CASSPPGQQYEQFF.

This clonotype was recorded many times. J is TRBJ2-5 and V is TRBV7-2, with D unresolved. This CDR3 spans 14 amino acids. Germline CDR1 SGHTA, CDR2 FQGNSA. The V end lost 4 bases, the J end lost 0 bases, and 9 bases lay between the germline ends. CDR3 bases: TGTGCCAGCAGCTCCGGACGGCACCAAGAGACCCAGTACTTC. The encoded protein is CASSSGRHQETQYF.

The gene calls are TRBV6-1 and TRBJ2-5; D ambiguous. Germline lookup yields CDR1 MNHNS and CDR2 SASEGT. The V and J ends lost 10 bases and 3 bases respectively, with 6 bases between them. The CDR3 is 10 residues long. The DNA of the CDR3 is TGTGCCACCATGGAAGAGACCCAGTACTTC. This gives the protein CATMEETQYF.

This rearrangement joins TRBV9 to TRBJ2-2; TRBD2 matches 7 bases. CDR3 length equals 17 residues. Trimming took 6 bases from V and 5 from J; bases not matched to a gene: 16. Germline V gives CDR1 SGDLS, CDR2 YYNGEE. Here the CDR3 DNA reads TGTGCCAGCATGTTGGTCTTGGTTAGGGGAGGGACCGGGGAGCTGTTTTTT. As protein: CASMLVLVRGGTGELFF. The full variable domain, with the rest looked up from reference TRBV9 and TRBJ2-2, is DSGVTQTPKHLITATGQRVTLRCSPRSGDLSVYWYQQSLDQGLQFLIQYYNGEERAKGNILERFSAQQFPDLHSELNLSSLELGDSALYFCASMLVLVRGGTGELFFGEGSRLTVL.

This clonotype was seen a handful of times. The chain couples TRBV20-1 to TRBJ2-1; D call uncertain. Germline V gene lookup returns CDR1 DFQATT and CDR2 SNEGSKA (reference sequence). Trimming removed 8 bases at V and 9 bases at J, with 26 bases between. The CDR3 covers 15 residues. The CDR3 bases are TGCAGTCTAAGCCAATTATTAAACATCAGAGGTGAGCAGTTCTTC. As protein: CSLSQLLNIRGEQFF.

This clonotype occurred a few times. The rearrangement uses TRBV19 and TRBJ1-1, with D possibly matching TRBD1 (5 bases). Germline V gene data show CDR1 as LNHDA and CDR2 as SQIVND (reference sequence). V gave up 6 bases and J gave up 1 base, with 9 bases separating them. The CDR3 spans 13 residues. In nucleotides, the CDR3 is TGTGCCAGTAGAGACGGGACGAACACTGAAGCTTTCTTT. This codes for CASRDGTNTEAFF.

The chain has TRBV28 and TRBJ2-1; D might be TRBD1 or TRBD2, each matching 6 bases. The germline V gene has CDR1 MDHEN and CDR2 SYDVKM. Trimming shortened V by 5 bases and J by 8 bases, and 10 bases separated the two germline ends. The CDR3 has 12 amino acids. For the CDR3, the DNA is TGTGCCAGCAGTCAAGGGGGGTATGAGCAGTTCTTC. Its protein product is CASSQGGYEQFF.

This clonotype was seen a few times. V and J are TRBV25-1 and TRBJ1-4; D gene ambiguous. Looked up from germline, CDR1 is MGHDK and CDR2 is SYGVNS. V lost 3 bases and J 15 bases, leaving 17 bases between the germline ends. CDR3 length: 13 residues. DNA of the CDR3: TGTGCCAGCAGTGATCCCAACCAGGTTGGAGTGTTTTTT. Its translation: CASSDPNQVGVFF.

V is TRBV12-3 or TRBV12-4 and J is TRBJ2-5, with TRBD1 matching 7 bases. The ends lost 6 bases at V and 5 bases at J; junction bases unmatched: 6. This CDR3 contains 13 residues. The chain's CDR3 is CASRTGSGETQYF. The CDR3 region has the DNA TGTGCCAGCAGGACAGGGTCGGGCGAGACCCAGTACTTC.

This CDR3 is CASSPFGQIYEQYF. The CDR3 nucleotides are TGTGCCAGCAGCCCATTCGGACAGATCTACGAGCAGTACTTC. The chain has TRBV12-3 or TRBV12-4 and TRBJ2-7; maybe TRBD1 (6 bases). The CDR3 sequence is 14 residues long. Trimming shortened V by 6 bases and J by 3 bases, and 15 bases separated the two germline ends.

This clonotype has more than one count but fewer than ten. The chain has TRBV24-1 and TRBJ2-1; 8 positions agree with TRBD2. Germline V lookup: CDR1 KGHDR, CDR2 SFDVKD. The V segment lost 9 bases and the J segment 5 bases; nucleotides outside the gene matches: 5. The CDR3 is 13 residues long. Written as DNA, the CDR3 is TGTGCCACCCAACGGGAGGGCCACAATGAGCAGTTCTTC. Amino acids: CATQREGHNEQFF.

CDR3: CAISERESYEQYF. The CDR3 DNA reads as TGTGCCATCAGTGAGAGGGAATCCTACGAGCAGTACTTC. The V and J genes are TRBV10-3 and TRBJ2-7; D is ambiguous. V was cut by 2 bases and J by 1 base, with 6 bases left in between. The CDR3 has 13 amino acids. The germline V gene encodes CDR1 ENHRY and CDR2 SYGVKD.

There are a few counts of this clonotype. V gene TRBV29-1 combines with J gene TRBJ1-2, with a tentative D call TRBD1 (5 bases). The CDR3 totals 13 residues. CDR1 SQVTM and CDR2 ANQGSEA come from the germline V gene. V dropped 5 bases and J dropped 2 bases, with 12 bases sitting between them. The CDR3 region is CSVTGLSNYGYTF. The CDR3 nucleotides read TGCAGCGTTACGGGACTGTCCAACTATGGCTACACCTTC.

This chain uses TRBV7-6 with TRBJ2-1; perhaps TRBD2 as D (5 bases). Trimming pared 4 bases from V and 3 bases from J, leaving 7 bases between. Germline lookup yields CDR1 SGHVS and CDR2 FNYEAQ. The CDR3 totals 13 residues. CDR3 nucleotide sequence: TGTGCCAGCAGCTGGACTGGCTACAATGAGCAGTTCTTC. It codes for CASSWTGYNEQFF.

This clonotype showed up just a few times. V is TRBV20-1 and J is TRBJ2-7; 10 nucleotides agree with TRBD2. J was trimmed by 6 bases and V by 3 bases; bases with no gene match: 8. The CDR3 is made up of 14 amino acids. The V gene's germline CDR1 is DFQATT and CDR2 SNEGSKA (reference sequence). In nucleotides, the CDR3 is TGCAGTGCTAGGTGGGCTAGCGGGAGAGGCGAGCAGTACTTC. Its translation: CSARWASGRGEQYF.